One and the same sample provided the 2 T cell receptor beta chains below, sequenced in a study of T cells in women clearing cervical HPV infection. Measured with immunoSEQ multiplex PCR; TCRdb has only the in-frame clones, and not every one. The sample features around 41,000 clones, with about 8% in its top ten. Sequencing was done on a sample of blood buffy coat. These receptor sequences come from a woman aged 18 to 75 with a cervical HPV16 infection that either progressed to CIN3+ or cleared (not recorded which).

Worth noting for this clone: The CDR3 extends 3 residues past the end of the read, so its final part is completed from the germline J gene. J is TRBJ2-7 and V is TRBV2; 9 positions match TRBD1. V was clipped by 7 bases and J by 6 bases; unmatched bases: 10. The germline CDR1 and CDR2 sequences are SNHLY and FYNNEI. This CDR3 contains 14 residues. The DNA read from the CDR3 is TGTGCCAGCACTTTTGGACAGGGGAGGGTCGAG. Translation gives CASTFGQGRVE. The full CDR3 protein reads CASTFGQGRVEQYF.

Details on this clone: The observed sequence ends 3 residues before the CDR3 terminus, with the missing tail filled in from the germline J gene. The chain couples TRBV7-2 to TRBJ2-3; 7 bases agree with TRBD1. J lost 4 bases, V lost 4 bases, and 8 bases had no gene match. Germline V CDR1 and CDR2: SGHTA, FQGNSA. The CDR3 length is 15 residues. CDR3 region: CASSSVRGPADTQYF. CDR3 DNA (partial): TGTGCCAGCAGCTCGGTAAGGGGGCCGGCAGATACG.